One sample yielded the 2 T cell receptor beta chains listed below, sequenced in a study of blood T cell repertoires in COVID-19. Profiling relied on immunoSEQ multiplex PCR, and the TCRdb table lists in-frame clones only, not all of them. The data show fewer than 200,000 clones, with approximately 74% seen just once and 3% held by the top ten. What was sequenced was peripheral blood. Receptors were obtained from a woman over 75 with acute or convalescent COVID-19.

The V gene is TRBV7-9, the J gene TRBJ2-1; 8 nucleotides line up with TRBD2. This CDR3 is 14 amino acids long. Looked up from germline, CDR1 is SEHNR and CDR2 is FQNEAQ (reference sequence). After removal of 8 bases from V and 6 bases from J, the junction contained 9 bases not matched to a gene. The CDR3 spells CASLAGTSFNEQFF. CDR3 in DNA: TGTGCCAGCCTCGCCGGGACTAGTTTCAATGAGCAGTTCTTC.

The chain combines TRBV6-5 with TRBJ2-7; D possibly corresponds to TRBD2 (5 bases). This CDR3 region has 15 residues. With 7 bases removed from V and 0 bases from J, the gap between germline ends came to 16 bases. Germline CDR1 MNHEY, CDR2 SVGAGI. CDR3: CASKSGLLDSYEQYF. The CDR3 DNA sequence: TGTGCCAGCAAATCCGGACTTCTTGACTCCTACGAGCAGTACTTC.